Listed here are 30 T cell receptor beta chains from one sample, sequenced in a study of CD8+CD57+ T cells in acquired aplastic anemia. Researchers used genomic DNA as the template to profile TCR beta VDJ and CDR3. A single record per CDR3 protein comes from TCRdb applying MiXCR to the reads. The sample has 150,000 to 200,000 distinct CDR3 sequences, around 45% seen once. Material for sequencing was sorted CD4+, CD8+, or CD8+CD57+ T cells (not recorded which) from PBMCs. These receptors all stem from a human donor in good health.

This clonotype came up a few times. V is TRBV7-9 and J is TRBJ2-5; TRBD1 is a possible D gene (5 bases). Germline lookup yields CDR1 SEHNR and CDR2 FQNEAQ (reference sequence). V was shortened by 0 bases and J by 4 bases, with 6 bases between the two germline ends. This CDR3 contains 13 residues. The CDR3 DNA sequence: TGTGCCAGCAGCTTAGCGGGGCCAGAGACCCAGTACTTC. Residues: CASSLAGPETQYF.

This clonotype was found many times. The J gene is TRBJ1-1, the V gene TRBV19; D might be TRBD1 (5 bases). Per germline, CDR1 LNHDA and CDR2 SQIVND (reference sequence). This CDR3 has 16 residues. V shed 1 base and J shed 1 base, with 13 bases lying between them. The CDR3 DNA sequence: TGTGCCAGTAGTATAGGGGGGAGCTACTGGAACACTGAAGCTTTCTTT. This encodes CASSIGGSYWNTEAFF.

This clonotype was found many times. J is TRBJ2-7 and V is TRBV9, with 7 bases fitting TRBD1. Germline V gene lookup returns CDR1 SGDLS and CDR2 YYNGEE. With 0 bases clipped from V and 5 bases from J, the junction kept 5 bases outside the gene matches. This CDR3 spans 14 amino acids. The DNA of the CDR3 is TGTGCCAGCAGCGTAGGACAGGGTTCCCACGAGCAGTACTTC. It codes for CASSVGQGSHEQYF. The full variable domain, completed using reference TRBV9 and TRBJ2-7, is DSGVTQTPKHLITATGQRVTLRCSPRSGDLSVYWYQQSLDQGLQFLIQYYNGEERAKGNILERFSAQQFPDLHSELNLSSLELGDSALYFCASSVGQGSHEQYFGPGTRLTVT.

The table lists this clonotype with many counts. The rearrangement links TRBV9 to TRBJ2-1, with TRBD2 matching over 11 bases. This CDR3 region has 14 residues. Germline CDR1 is SGDLS and CDR2 is YYNGEE. V lost 2 bases, J lost 8 bases, and 3 bases stayed unmatched. CDR3 DNA: TGTGCCAGCAGCGTCGTGACTAGCGGGGATGAGCAGTTCTTC. Protein sequence: CASSVVTSGDEQFF.

The CDR3 nucleotides read TGTGCCAGCAGCTTACTGACAGGGAACTCCTACGAGCAGTACTTC. This encodes CASSLLTGNSYEQYF. J is TRBJ2-7 and V is TRBV7-9; 7 nucleotides align to TRBD1. The germline V gene has CDR1 SEHNR and CDR2 FQNEAQ (reference sequence). This CDR3 comprises 15 residues. V lost 2 bases, J lost 0 bases, and 4 bases stayed unmatched.

V gene TRBV20-1 combines with J gene TRBJ2-5, with no clear D. CDR3 length: 13 residues. V dropped 3 bases and J dropped 5 bases, with 13 bases sitting between them. Germline CDR1 reads DFQATT; CDR2 reads SNEGSKA (reference sequence). The CDR3 DNA is TGCAGTGCTAGGGTCACGGGTCACGAGACCCAGTACTTC. Translated, it gives CSARVTGHETQYF.

About this clonotype itself: Possible read error: a much larger clone is one base away. The rearrangement links TRBV5-1 to TRBJ1-3; D possibly corresponds to TRBD1 (5 bases). V lost 2 bases, J lost 0 bases, and 12 bases lay in between. CDR1 is SGHRS, CDR2 YFSETQ, per germline. The CDR3 loop spans 16 amino acids. The CDR3 here is CASSLSGTGSGNTIYF. Here the CDR3 DNA reads TGCGCCAGCAGCTTATCTGGGACTGGCTCTGGAAACACCATATATTTT.

In this sample, this clonotype turned up many times. The chain employs TRBV27 and TRBJ2-7, with D maybe TRBD1 (5 bases). V was trimmed by 8 bases and J by 0 bases, leaving 14 bases between them. Germline lookup yields CDR1 MNHEY and CDR2 SMNVEV (reference sequence). The CDR3 is 14 amino acids. The CDR3 sequence: CASLLRVGSYEQYF. As DNA, the CDR3 is TGTGCCAGCCTCCTCAGGGTGGGCTCCTACGAGCAGTACTTC.

This clonotype was detected many times. This chain connects TRBV7-3 to TRBJ1-1; D may be TRBD1 (5 bases). V lost 3 bases, J lost 8 bases, and 13 bases lay in between. Germline-derived CDR1 and CDR2 are SGHTA and FQGTGA. The CDR3 sequence is 13 residues long. The CDR3 DNA sequence: TGTGCCAGCAGCTTGGTCCAGGGTGGGGAAGCTTTCTTT. It encodes CASSLVQGGEAFF.

This clonotype was picked up many times. The genes are TRBV11-2 and TRBJ2-3; 11 nucleotides align to TRBD2. Germline loops: CDR1 SGHAT, CDR2 FQNNGV. Unmatched junction bases numbered 8, after V lost 5 bases and J lost 4 bases. The CDR3 has 16 amino acids. CDR3 in amino acids: CASSARTSGSADTQYF. CDR3 bases: TGTGCCAGCAGCGCGCGGACTAGCGGGTCTGCAGATACGCAGTATTTT.

In this sample, this clonotype turned up many times. This chain links TRBV7-6 with TRBJ2-3; 12 bases agree with TRBD2. Unmatched junction bases numbered 4, after V lost 0 bases and J lost 0 bases. This CDR3 spans 18 amino acids. Germline V gene data show CDR1 as SGHVS and CDR2 as FNYEAQ. The CDR3 DNA follows: TGTGCCAGCAGCTTAGCCTCCGGACTAGCGGGGAGCACAGATACGCAGTATTTT. Residues: CASSLASGLAGSTDTQYF.

The chain is built from TRBV9 and TRBJ2-7, with TRBD1 matching over 8 bases. The CDR3 covers 15 residues. V lost 4 bases, J lost 3 bases, and 9 bases stayed unmatched. The germline CDR1 and CDR2 sequences are SGDLS and YYNGEE. CDR3 sequence reads: CASSLGGQENYEQYF. CDR3 sequence (DNA): TGTGCCAGCAGCTTGGGGGGACAGGAGAACTACGAGCAGTACTTC.

In its sample, this clonotype was seen a few times. V and J are TRBV6-1 and TRBJ1-5; D is ambiguous. Trimming shortened V by 6 bases and J by 4 bases, and 7 bases separated the two germline ends. Germline V gene sequence: CDR1 MNHNS, CDR2 SASEGT. CDR3 length equals 12 residues. The CDR3 bases are TGTGCCAGCAGAAAGGAGAATCAGCCCCAGCATTTT. Its protein product is CASRKENQPQHF.

The CDR3 DNA follows: TGTGCCAGCAGCGGACACTACGGATCCTACGAGCAGTACTTC. Its translation is CASSGHYGSYEQYF. The chain employs TRBV12-3 or TRBV12-4 and TRBJ2-7; a weak D match, TRBD1 (5 bases). This CDR3 region has 14 residues. Trimming cost V 6 bases and J 1 base, with 13 bases left between them.

The genes are TRBV12-3 or TRBV12-4 and TRBJ2-1; 8 bases match TRBD2. J was trimmed by 0 bases and V by 6 bases; bases with no gene match: 4. This CDR3 is built from 15 residues. The CDR3 region is CASRPLAGSYNEQFF. The CDR3 DNA is TGTGCCAGCAGGCCGCTAGCGGGCTCCTACAATGAGCAGTTCTTC.

This clonotype came up a few times. The chain joins TRBV6-2 or TRBV6-3 to TRBJ1-1, with D perhaps matching TRBD1 (5 bases). Trimming shortened V by 6 bases and J by 6 bases, and 17 bases separated the two germline ends. CDR1 is MNHEY and CDR2 is SVGEGT in the germline V gene. This CDR3 contains 14 residues. CDR3 amino acids: CASSPQGGNAEAFF. The CDR3 DNA follows: TGTGCCAGCAGCCCCCAGGGCGGTAATGCTGAAGCTTTCTTT.

The chain carries TRBV27 and TRBJ1-4, with 8 bases lining up with TRBD1. This CDR3 region has 14 residues. Germline V CDR1 and CDR2: MNHEY, SMNVEV (reference sequence). The J segment lost 4 bases and the V segment lost 7 bases, leaving 5 bases of the junction unmatched. Written as DNA, the CDR3 is TGTGCCAGCAAGAGACAGGGGAATAATGAAAAACTGTTTTTT. Translated, it gives CASKRQGNNEKLFF.

In regard to this clonotype: Relative to the germline gene, one junction end is altered; a read error may explain this. V usage is TRBV28 and J usage is TRBJ2-3, with D uncertain. The CDR3 extends over 15 amino acids. Germline V gene sequence: CDR1 MDHEN, CDR2 SYDVKM. The CDR3 is CASSLGWTATDTHYF. CDR3 DNA: TGTGCCAGCAGTCTAGGCTGGACCGCCACAGATACGCACTATTTT. Together with reference TRBV28 and TRBJ2-3, the CDR3 gives the full variable domain: DVKVTQSSRYLVKRTGEKVFLECVQDMDHENMFWYRQDPGLGLRLIYFSYDVKMKEKGDIPEGYSVSREKKERFSLILESASTNQTSMYLCASSLGWTATDTHYFGPGTRLTVL.

Concerning this clonotype itself: In this CDR3 the conserved last residue, phenylalanine or tryptophan, is missing, so a read error is likely. The chain carries TRBV2 and TRBJ2-6; TRBD2 is a possible D gene (6 bases). Trimming left V 2 bases short and J 3 bases short, with 8 bases between. CDR1 is SNHLY, CDR2 FYNNEI, per germline. The CDR3 has 15 amino acids. CDR3 DNA sequence: TGTGCCAGCAGTGAACGGGGGAGTGGGGCCAACGTCCTGACTCAC. Amino acid sequence: CASSERGSGANVLTH.

This chain connects TRBV2 to TRBJ2-1; 7 nucleotides align to TRBD1. This CDR3 is built from 12 residues. After removal of 4 bases from V and 10 bases from J, the junction contained 4 bases not matched to a gene. Germline V gives CDR1 SNHLY, CDR2 FYNNEI. The DNA of the CDR3 is TGTGCCAGCAGTGGACAGGGTCGGGAGCAGTTCTTC. Translating it yields CASSGQGREQFF.

There are many counts of this clonotype. V usage is TRBV6-1 and J usage is TRBJ2-3; TRBD2 matches 16 bases. The ends lost 1 base at V and 5 bases at J; junction bases unmatched: 6. The CDR3 spans 18 residues. Looked up from germline, CDR1 is MNHNS and CDR2 is SASEGT. The CDR3 loop reads CASSEEGLAGGVRDTQYF. The CDR3 DNA is TGTGCCAGCAGTGAAGAGGGACTAGCGGGAGGGGTAAGAGATACGCAGTATTTT.

A few counts support this clonotype. This rearrangement joins TRBV7-2 to TRBJ1-6; D is uncertain. V was shortened by 5 bases and J by 8 bases, with 4 bases between the two germline ends. Germline loops: CDR1 SGHTA, CDR2 FQGNSA. The CDR3 covers 11 residues. The CDR3 sequence is CASSPDSPLHF. The CDR3 DNA is TGTGCCAGCAGCCCCGATTCACCCCTCCACTTT.

This clonotype was recorded many times. The chain is built from TRBV10-3 and TRBJ1-5; 9 bases are shared with TRBD1. Trimming removed 10 bases from V and 2 bases from J; junction bases left unmatched: 9. This CDR3 has 15 amino acids. The germline CDR1 and CDR2 sequences are ENHRY and SYGVKD. Written as DNA, the CDR3 is TGTGCCACCTCGTGGGACAGGGCCGGCAATCAGCCCCAGCATTTT. As protein: CATSWDRAGNQPQHF.

The V and J genes are TRBV15 and TRBJ2-3; 11 nucleotides agree with TRBD2. The V gene end was trimmed by 0 bases and the J gene end by 6 bases; junction bases not matched to a gene: 8. Germline V gene lookup returns CDR1 LNHNV and CDR2 YYDKDF (reference sequence). The CDR3 is 17 residues long. The CDR3 DNA reads as TGTGCCACCAGCAGAGATCGTGGTAGCGGGAGGGCGGATACGCAGTATTTT. Translation: CATSRDRGSGRADTQYF. The full variable domain, rest sourced from reference TRBV15 and TRBJ2-3, is DAMVIQNPRYQVTQFGKPVTLSCSQTLNHNVMYWYQQKSSQAPKLLFHYYDKDFNNEADTPDNFQSRRPNTSFCFLDIRSPGLGDTAMYLCATSRDRGSGRADTQYFGPGTRLTVL.

This clonotype was picked up many times. V usage is TRBV12-3 or TRBV12-4 and J usage is TRBJ1-5; tentative D call: TRBD1 (5 bases). The CDR3 contains 16 residues. V lost 5 bases to trimming and J lost 0 bases, with 14 bases between them. Written as DNA, the CDR3 is TGTGCCAGCAGTACCAGGACAACCCATAGCAATCAGCCCCAGCATTTT. It is translated as CASSTRTTHSNQPQHF.

This clonotype was picked up many times. V gene TRBV7-9 combines with J gene TRBJ2-7, with D unclear. This CDR3 is built from 12 residues. Per germline, CDR1 SEHNR and CDR2 FQNEAQ (reference sequence). V was clipped by 5 bases and J by 2 bases, with 7 bases between them. The CDR3 bases are TGTGCCAGCAGCCCCCCCACCTACGAGCAGTACTTC. Its translation: CASSPPTYEQYF.

In this sample, this clonotype turned up many times. The V and J genes are TRBV2 and TRBJ2-1, with D maybe TRBD2 (5 bases). CDR1 and CDR2 from the germline V gene are SNHLY and FYNNEI. The V end lost 6 bases, the J end lost 2 bases, and 11 bases lay between the germline ends. CDR3 length: 14 amino acids. Written as DNA, the CDR3 is TGTGCCAGCAGCCCTAGAGGGACCTACAATGAGCAGTTCTTC. Protein: CASSPRGTYNEQFF.

This clonotype was picked up many times. The chain carries TRBV2 and TRBJ1-5; 8 bases are a match to TRBD1. The CDR3 contains 13 residues. The J segment lost 9 bases and the V segment lost 6 bases, leaving 7 bases of the junction unmatched. Germline V CDR1 and CDR2: SNHLY, FYNNEI. The CDR3 nucleotides are TGTGCCAGCAGGGACAGGGATTTGGGGCCCCAGCATTTT. Its translation is CASRDRDLGPQHF.

The J gene is TRBJ1-4, the V gene TRBV7-8; D is possibly TRBD1 (5 bases). This CDR3 contains 14 residues. The germline CDR1 and CDR2 sequences are SGHVS and FQNEAQ. The germline V and J ends were trimmed by 1 base and 7 bases, with 10 bases remaining between them. CDR3 amino acids: CASSLGGVGEKLFF. The CDR3 region has the DNA TGTGCCAGCAGCTTAGGAGGGGTGGGTGAAAAACTGTTTTTT.

The chain is built from TRBV20-1 and TRBJ2-7; 8 nucleotides agree with TRBD2. The CDR3 has 13 amino acids. CDR1 and CDR2 (germline): DFQATT, SNEGSKA (reference sequence). Trimming took 5 bases from V and 0 from J; bases not matched to a gene: 3. Written as DNA, the CDR3 is TGCAGTGCTGTTGGGACTAGCTCCTACGAGCAGTACTTC. Its protein is CSAVGTSSYEQYF.